This T cell receptor beta chain originates from a study of blood T cell repertoires in COVID-19. Study-level background: Samples of COVID-19 (acute and convalescent) were obtained from the United States, Italy and Spain. Sources were T cells, B-cell-depleted T cells, or PBMCs; the material itself was cDNA or gDNA.

Per the study methods: Cell counts per sample came from amplifying reference gene primers. Libraries were prepared by immunoSEQ multiplex PCR; TCRdb keeps only in-frame clonotypes and omits some of them. From that table come the V and J calls and clone size; the DNA was used to work out D and trimming. The repertoire includes about 53,000 clones, around 78% of them detected once, and approximately 15% sits in the top ten. The sample comprised peripheral blood. This TCR came from a human donor with active or convalescent COVID-19. The donor label of this sample is uncertain.

In nucleotides, the CDR3 is TGTGCCAGCAGTTCGGACAGGACCTTTTTTGGTGTTAACCAAGAGACCCAGTACTTC. Translating it yields CASSSDRTFFGVNQETQYF. The chain has TRBV27 and TRBJ2-5; 7 positions agree with TRBD1. The V segment lost 4 bases and the J segment 0 bases; nucleotides outside the gene matches: 17. From germline, CDR1 is MNHEY and CDR2 SMNVEV (reference sequence). This CDR3 contains 19 residues.